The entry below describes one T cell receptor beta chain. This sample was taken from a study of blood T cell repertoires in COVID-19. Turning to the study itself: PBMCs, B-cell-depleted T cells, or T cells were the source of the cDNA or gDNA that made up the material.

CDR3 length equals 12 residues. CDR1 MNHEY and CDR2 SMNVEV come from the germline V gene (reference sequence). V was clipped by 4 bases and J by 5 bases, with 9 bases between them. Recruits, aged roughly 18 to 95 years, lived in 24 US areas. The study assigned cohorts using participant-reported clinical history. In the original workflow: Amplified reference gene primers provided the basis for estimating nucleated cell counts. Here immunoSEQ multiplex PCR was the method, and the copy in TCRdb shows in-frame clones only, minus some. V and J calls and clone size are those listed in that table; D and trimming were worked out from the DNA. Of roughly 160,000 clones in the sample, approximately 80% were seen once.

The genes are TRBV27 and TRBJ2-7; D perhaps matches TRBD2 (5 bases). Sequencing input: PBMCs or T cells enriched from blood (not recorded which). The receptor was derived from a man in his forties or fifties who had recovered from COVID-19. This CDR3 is CASSYEGDEQYF. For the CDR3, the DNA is TGTGCCAGCAGTTACGAGGGAGACGAGCAGTACTTC.